This TCR beta chain was identified during a study of shared T cell receptors in the human thymus. The junction had 19 bases not matched to a gene; V was cut back by 10 bases and J by 5 bases. Germline values: CDR1 MDHEN, CDR2 SYDVKM. The CDR3 totals 16 residues. The data were produced by immunoSEQ multiplex PCR, yet TCRdb's version contains in-frame clones alone and is incomplete. Among over 650,000 clones listed, approximately 89% were seen once. These data also formed part of another study, on human thymus T cells. That report notes: Serving as donors were healthy Finnish infants, each of whom was having open corrective surgery for congenital heart defects. It was from resections taken during corrective heart surgery that the thymus tissue came. Thymic TCR repertoires of unrelated people reportedly overlapped highly.

The chain uses TRBV28 and TRBJ2-7; the match to TRBD2 covers 8 bases. This TCR was recovered from a boy younger than two with a congenital heart defect. Sequencing was performed on thymocytes. This CDR3 is CATLLGMGSGTHEQYF. DNA for the CDR3: TGTGCCACCCTCTTGGGGATGGGTAGCGGGACCCACGAGCAGTACTTC.